These T cell receptor beta chains were read from a single sample in a study of blood T cell repertoires in COVID-19. TCRdb keeps only in-frame clones here, not all; method: immunoSEQ multiplex PCR. The sample holds tens of thousands of clones, about 90% seen once. Sequencing was performed on peripheral blood. These TCRs come from a human donor with active COVID-19. The donor label of this sample is uncertain. Each CDR3 is given with its conserved first and last residue.

>TRBV19|TRBJ1-1
CASSIGGGTEAFF
>TRBV7-7|TRBJ1-3
CASSLDRGENTIYF
>TRBV6-6|TRBJ1-5
CASSLDSSPQPQHF
>TRBV6-6|TRBJ1-5
CASRGDRGFNQPQHF
>TRBV5-4|TRBJ2-3
CASSPGGRSGDTQYF
>TRBV24-1|TRBJ2-5
CAIGTTQETQYF
>TRBV2|TRBJ1-6
CASSPGQGNSPLHF
>TRBV7-6|TRBJ2-1
CASSLTRGRFNEQFF
>TRBV28|TRBJ1-1
CASSFLGGRTNTEAFF
>TRBV3-1/TRBV3-2|TRBJ1-4
CASSLQGSGFEKLFF
>TRBV6-5|TRBJ2-7
CASGGGGEQYF
>TRBV24-1|TRBJ2-3
CATGATGTGARDTQYF
>TRBV5-1|TRBJ1-1
CASSHGQGTEAFF
>TRBV2|TRBJ2-7
CASNRVSYEQYF
>TRBV2|TRBJ1-4
CASGSQGTNEKLFF
>TRBV11-2|TRBJ1-2
CASSPWDRNYGYTF
>TRBV5-6|TRBJ2-5
CASRMRFQGLETQYF